Listed here are 6 T cell receptor beta chains from one sample, sequenced in a study of shared clonotypes between healthy human individuals. Data came from immunoSEQ multiplex PCR; TCRdb stores just in-frame clones and leaves some out. The table shows about 1 million clones, with more than 60% occurring only once. The sample consisted of memory CD4+ T cells sorted from blood. Subset: CD45RA-negative fraction. The receptors originated from a man aged 18 to 35 in good health.

The genes are TRBV6-1 and TRBJ1-5; D uncertain. This CDR3 is built from 15 residues. Trimming removed 6 bases from V and 3 bases from J, with 15 bases in between. In germline, CDR1 is MNHNS, CDR2 SASEGT. DNA for the CDR3: TGTGCCAGCAGGGTGGGCCTGGGGAACAATCAGCCCCAGCATTTT. Residues: CASRVGLGNNQPQHF.

The chain couples TRBV10-3 to TRBJ2-6; maybe TRBD2 (5 bases). The CDR3 runs 15 residues. CDR1 ENHRY and CDR2 SYGVKD come from the germline V gene. V lost 3 bases and J lost 1, with 7 bases in between. The CDR3 sequence: CAISDPGSGANVLTF. The CDR3 DNA sequence: TGTGCCATCAGTGATCCGGGATCTGGGGCCAACGTCCTGACTTTC.

The V gene is TRBV30, the J gene TRBJ2-3; TRBD2 matches at 8 bases. Per germline, CDR1 GTSNPN and CDR2 SVGIG (reference sequence). The CDR3 has 15 residues. V trimming: 2 bases; J trimming: 2 bases; junction bases outside the gene matches: 6. In nucleotides, the CDR3 is TGTGCCTGGAGTAGAAGCGGGGGACCCACAGATACGCAGTATTTT. Translation: CAWSRSGGPTDTQYF. Variable domain in full (rest from reference TRBV30 and TRBJ2-3): SQTIHQWPATLVQPVGSPLSLECTVEGTSNPNLYWYRQAAGRGLQLLFYSVGIGQISSEVPQNLSASRPQDRQFILSSKKLLLSDSGFYLCAWSRSGGPTDTQYFGPGTRLTVL.

This chain joins TRBV5-1 and TRBJ2-2; maybe TRBD1 (6 bases). This CDR3 spans 14 amino acids. Deletions cut 1 base from V and 8 bases from J, with 12 bases between. In germline, CDR1 is SGHRS, CDR2 YFSETQ. DNA for the CDR3: TGCGCCAGCAGCTTGCTCAGGGGTAATGGGGAGCTGTTTTTT. Amino acid sequence: CASSLLRGNGELFF.

This chain joins TRBV18 and TRBJ1-6; D is uncertain. Between the trimmed V and J ends, which lost 2 bases and 6 bases, there was a span of 11 bases. Germline V gene data show CDR1 as KGHSH and CDR2 as LQKENI. The CDR3 length is 15 residues. The CDR3 protein is CASSPEQPVNSPLHF. The CDR3 bases are TGTGCCAGCTCACCAGAGCAACCCGTTAATTCACCCCTCCACTTT. Complete variable domain (other parts from reference TRBV18 and TRBJ1-6): NAGVMQNPRHLVRRRGQEARLRCSPMKGHSHVYWYRQLPEEGLKFMVYLQKENIIDESGMPKERFSAEFPKEGPSILRIQQVVRGDSAAYFCASSPEQPVNSPLHFGNGTRLTVT.

This chain connects TRBV6-6 to TRBJ2-3; 8 positions agree with TRBD2. Germline values: CDR1 MNHNY, CDR2 SVGAGI (reference sequence). V shed 4 bases, J shed 2 bases, and the junction held 5 bases outside the gene matches. There are 15 residues in the CDR3. The CDR3 reads CASSSQRGNTDTQYF. The CDR3 region has the DNA TGTGCCAGCAGTTCCCAGCGGGGGAACACAGATACGCAGTATTTT.